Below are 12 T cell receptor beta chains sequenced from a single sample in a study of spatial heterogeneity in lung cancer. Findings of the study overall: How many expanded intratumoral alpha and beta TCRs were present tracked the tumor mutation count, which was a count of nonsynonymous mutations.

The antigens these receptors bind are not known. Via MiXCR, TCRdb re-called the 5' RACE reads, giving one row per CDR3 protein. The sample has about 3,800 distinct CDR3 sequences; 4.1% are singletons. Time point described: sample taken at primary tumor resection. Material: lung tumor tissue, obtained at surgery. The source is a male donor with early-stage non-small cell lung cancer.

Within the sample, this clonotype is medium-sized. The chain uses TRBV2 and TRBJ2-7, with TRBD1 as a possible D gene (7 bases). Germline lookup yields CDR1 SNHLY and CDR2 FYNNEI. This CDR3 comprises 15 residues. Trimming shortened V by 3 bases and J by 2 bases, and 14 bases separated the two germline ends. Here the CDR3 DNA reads TGTGCCAGCAGTGAGCGGGACAGAACAACCTACGAGCAGTACTTC. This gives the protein CASSERDRTTYEQYF.

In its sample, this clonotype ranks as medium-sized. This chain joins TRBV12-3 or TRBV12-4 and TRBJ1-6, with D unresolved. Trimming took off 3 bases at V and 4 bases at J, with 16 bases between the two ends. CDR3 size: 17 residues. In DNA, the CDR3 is TGTGCCAGCAGTTTCGGCGCAGTAGGACCATATAATTCACCCCTCCACTTT. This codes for CASSFGAVGPYNSPLHF.

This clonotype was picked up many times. CDR3 loop: CASHRENQPQHF. CDR3 bases: TGTGCCAGTCACAGGGAAAATCAGCCCCAGCATTTT. The chain joins TRBV19 to TRBJ1-5, with D maybe TRBD1 (6 bases). V was pared by 8 bases and J by 4 bases, with 9 bases between. Germline V lookup: CDR1 LNHDA, CDR2 SQIVND (reference sequence). The CDR3 length is 12 residues.

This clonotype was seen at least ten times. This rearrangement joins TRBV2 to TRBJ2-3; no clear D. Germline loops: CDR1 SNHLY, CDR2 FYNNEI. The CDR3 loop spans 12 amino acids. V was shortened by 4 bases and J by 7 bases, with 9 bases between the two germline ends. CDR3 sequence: CASSARRNTQYF. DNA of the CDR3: TGTGCCAGCAGTGCACGACGGAATACGCAGTATTTT.

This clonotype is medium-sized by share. CDR3 residues: CASGQGLNTEAFF. The CDR3 DNA is TGCGCCAGCGGACAGGGCCTGAACACTGAAGCTTTCTTT. The rearrangement uses TRBV5-1 and TRBJ1-1; 8 bases align to TRBD1. From germline, CDR1 is SGHRS and CDR2 YFSETQ. This CDR3 comprises 13 residues. Trimming took 7 bases from V and 0 from J; bases not matched to a gene: 2.

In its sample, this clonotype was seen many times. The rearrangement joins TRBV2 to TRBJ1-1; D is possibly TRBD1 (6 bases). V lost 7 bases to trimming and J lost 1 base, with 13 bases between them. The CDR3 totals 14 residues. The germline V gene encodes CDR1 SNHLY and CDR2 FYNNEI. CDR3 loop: CASIREGGNTEAFF. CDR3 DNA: TGTGCCAGCATCAGGGAGGGGGGGAACACTGAAGCTTTCTTT.

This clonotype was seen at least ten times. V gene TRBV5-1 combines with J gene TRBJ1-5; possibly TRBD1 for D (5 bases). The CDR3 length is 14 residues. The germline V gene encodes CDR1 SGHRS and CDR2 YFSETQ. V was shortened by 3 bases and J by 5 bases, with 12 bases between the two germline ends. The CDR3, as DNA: TGCGCCAGCAGCTGGGGGACGGGCGATCAGCCCCAGCATTTT. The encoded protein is CASSWGTGDQPQHF.

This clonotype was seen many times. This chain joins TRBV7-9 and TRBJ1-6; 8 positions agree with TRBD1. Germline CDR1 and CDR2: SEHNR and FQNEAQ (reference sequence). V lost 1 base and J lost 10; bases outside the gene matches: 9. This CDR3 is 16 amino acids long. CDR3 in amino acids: CASSLVVGRGRSPLHF. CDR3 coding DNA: TGTGCCAGCAGCTTAGTGGTTGGCAGGGGGCGGTCACCCCTCCACTTT.

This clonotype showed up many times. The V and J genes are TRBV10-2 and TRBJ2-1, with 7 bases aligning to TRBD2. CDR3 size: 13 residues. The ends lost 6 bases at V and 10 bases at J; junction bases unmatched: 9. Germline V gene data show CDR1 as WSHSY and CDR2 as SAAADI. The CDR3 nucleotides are TGCGCCAGCAGAACCTGGGGAGGGTGGGAGCAGTTCTTC. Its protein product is CASRTWGGWEQFF.

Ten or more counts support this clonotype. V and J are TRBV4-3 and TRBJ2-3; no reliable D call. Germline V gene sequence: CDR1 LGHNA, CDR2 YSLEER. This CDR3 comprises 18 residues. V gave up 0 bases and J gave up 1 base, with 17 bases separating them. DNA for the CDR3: TGCGCCAGCAGCCAAGACATCCCGGCAGCAATTGGCACAGATACGCAGTATTTT. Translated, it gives CASSQDIPAAIGTDTQYF.

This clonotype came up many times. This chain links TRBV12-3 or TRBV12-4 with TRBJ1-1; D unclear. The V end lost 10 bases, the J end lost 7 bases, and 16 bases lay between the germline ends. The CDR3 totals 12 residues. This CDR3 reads CATSLVAGEAFF. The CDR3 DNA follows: TGTGCCACCTCCTTAGTTGCGGGTGAAGCTTTCTTT.

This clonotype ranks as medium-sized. The CDR3 loop is CSVSRGLRNTGELFF. DNA for the CDR3: TGCAGTGTTTCCAGGGGTCTTAGGAACACCGGGGAGCTGTTTTTT. The V and J genes are TRBV20-1 and TRBJ2-2, with a weak D call TRBD1 (6 bases). The CDR3 is 15 residues long. V lost 7 bases and J 1 base, leaving 16 bases between the germline ends. The germline V gene has CDR1 DFQATT and CDR2 SNEGSKA (reference sequence).